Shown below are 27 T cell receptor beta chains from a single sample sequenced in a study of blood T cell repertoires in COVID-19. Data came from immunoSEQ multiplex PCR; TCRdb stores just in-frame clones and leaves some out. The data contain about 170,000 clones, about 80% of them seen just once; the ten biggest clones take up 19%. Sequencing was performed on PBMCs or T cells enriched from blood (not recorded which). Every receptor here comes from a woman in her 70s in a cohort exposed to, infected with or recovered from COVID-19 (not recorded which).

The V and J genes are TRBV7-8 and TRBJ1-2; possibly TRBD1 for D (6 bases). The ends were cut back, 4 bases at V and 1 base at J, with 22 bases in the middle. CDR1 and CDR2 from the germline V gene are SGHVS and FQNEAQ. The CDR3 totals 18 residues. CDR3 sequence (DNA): TGTGCCAGCAGCTCACTCCTTTCCGACAGGCAATTTAACTATGGCTACACCTTC. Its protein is CASSSLLSDRQFNYGYTF.

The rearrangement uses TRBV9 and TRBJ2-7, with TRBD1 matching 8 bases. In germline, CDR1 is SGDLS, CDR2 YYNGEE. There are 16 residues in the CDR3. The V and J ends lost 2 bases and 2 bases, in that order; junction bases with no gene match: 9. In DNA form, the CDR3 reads TGTGCCAGCAGCGTCCCCCCCCGGGACAGGCCCTACGAGCAGTACTTC. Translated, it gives CASSVPPRDRPYEQYF.

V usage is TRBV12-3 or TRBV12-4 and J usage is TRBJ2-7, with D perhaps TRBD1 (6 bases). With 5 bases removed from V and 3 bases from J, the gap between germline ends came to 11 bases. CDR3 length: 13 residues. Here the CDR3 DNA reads TGTGCCAGCAGTCAGGACAGAAGCTACGAGCAGTACTTC. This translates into CASSQDRSYEQYF.

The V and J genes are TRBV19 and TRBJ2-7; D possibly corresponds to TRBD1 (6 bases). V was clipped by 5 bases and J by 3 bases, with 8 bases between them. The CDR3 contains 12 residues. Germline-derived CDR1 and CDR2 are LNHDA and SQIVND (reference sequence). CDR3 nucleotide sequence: TGTGCCAGTAGTTTACAGGGCTACGAGCAGTACTTC. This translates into CASSLQGYEQYF.

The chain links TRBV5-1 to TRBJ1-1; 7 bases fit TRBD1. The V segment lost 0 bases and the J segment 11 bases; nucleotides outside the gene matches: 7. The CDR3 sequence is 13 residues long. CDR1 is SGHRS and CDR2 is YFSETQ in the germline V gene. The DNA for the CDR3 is TGCGCCAGCAGCTTGGCCCAGGGGGGCAGGGCTTTCTTT. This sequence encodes CASSLAQGGRAFF.

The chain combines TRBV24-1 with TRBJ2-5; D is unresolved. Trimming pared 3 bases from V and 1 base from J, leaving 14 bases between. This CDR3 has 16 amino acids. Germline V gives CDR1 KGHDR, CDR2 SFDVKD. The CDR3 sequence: CATSDPVTPTQETQYF. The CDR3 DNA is TGTGCCACCAGTGATCCGGTGACACCGACCCAAGAGACCCAGTACTTC.

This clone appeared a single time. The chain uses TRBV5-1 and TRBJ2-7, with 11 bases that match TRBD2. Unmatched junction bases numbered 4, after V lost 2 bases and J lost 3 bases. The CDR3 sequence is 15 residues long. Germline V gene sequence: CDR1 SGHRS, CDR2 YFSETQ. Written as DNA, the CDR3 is TGCGCCAGCAGCTTTACCGGGACTAGCGGCTACGAGCAGTACTTC. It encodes CASSFTGTSGYEQYF.

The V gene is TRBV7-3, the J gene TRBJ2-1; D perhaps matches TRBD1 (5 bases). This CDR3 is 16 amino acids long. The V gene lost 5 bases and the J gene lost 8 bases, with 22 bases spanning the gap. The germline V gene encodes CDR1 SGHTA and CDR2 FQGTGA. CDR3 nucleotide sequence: TGTGCCAGCAGCCCGAGACAGACAATTCAAAACGATGAGCAGTTCTTC. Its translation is CASSPRQTIQNDEQFF.

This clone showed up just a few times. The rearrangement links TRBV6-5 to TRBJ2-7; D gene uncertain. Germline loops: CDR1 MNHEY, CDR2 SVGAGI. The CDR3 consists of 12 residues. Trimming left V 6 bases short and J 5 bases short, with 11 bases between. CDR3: CASSSSVDEQYF. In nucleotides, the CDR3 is TGTGCCAGCAGCTCCTCGGTTGACGAGCAGTACTTC.

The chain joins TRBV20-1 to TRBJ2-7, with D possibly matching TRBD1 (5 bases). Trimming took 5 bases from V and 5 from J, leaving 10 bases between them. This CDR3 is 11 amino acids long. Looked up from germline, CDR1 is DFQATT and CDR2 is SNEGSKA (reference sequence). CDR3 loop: CSAGQGNEQYF. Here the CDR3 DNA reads TGCAGTGCTGGCCAGGGTAACGAGCAGTACTTC.

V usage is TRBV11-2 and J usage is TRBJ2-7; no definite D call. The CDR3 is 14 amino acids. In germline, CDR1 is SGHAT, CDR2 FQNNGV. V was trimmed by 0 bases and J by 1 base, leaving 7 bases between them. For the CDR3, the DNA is TGTGCCAGCAGCTTAGACAGAATTTCCTACGAGCAGTACTTC. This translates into CASSLDRISYEQYF.

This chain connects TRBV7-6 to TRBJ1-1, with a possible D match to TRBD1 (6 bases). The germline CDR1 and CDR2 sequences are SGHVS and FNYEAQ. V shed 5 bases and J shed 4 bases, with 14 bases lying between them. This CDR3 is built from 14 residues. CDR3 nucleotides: TGTGCCAGCAGCCGACAGGAGATGGGCACTGAAGCTTTCTTT. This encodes CASSRQEMGTEAFF.

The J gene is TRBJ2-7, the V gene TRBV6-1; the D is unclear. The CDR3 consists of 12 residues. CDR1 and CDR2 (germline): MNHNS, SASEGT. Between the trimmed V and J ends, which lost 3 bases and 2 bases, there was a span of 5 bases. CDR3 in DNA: TGTGCCAGCAGTGATCCCACCTACGAGCAGTACTTC. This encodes CASSDPTYEQYF.

DNA of the CDR3: TGTGCCAGCAGCTTGAATCGCGGGGCTAGCACAGATACGCAGTATTTT. This codes for CASSLNRGASTDTQYF. This chain uses TRBV5-6 with TRBJ2-3, with a tentative D call TRBD2 (6 bases). Trimming pared 1 base from V and 0 bases from J, leaving 12 bases between. Per germline, CDR1 SGHDT and CDR2 YYEEEE. CDR3 length: 16 residues.

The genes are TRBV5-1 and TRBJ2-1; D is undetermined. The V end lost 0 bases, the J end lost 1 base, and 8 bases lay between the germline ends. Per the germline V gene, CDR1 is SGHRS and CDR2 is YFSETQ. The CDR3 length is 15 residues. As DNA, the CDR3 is TGCGCCAGCAGCTTGGGTCCCTTATCCTACAATGAGCAGTTCTTC. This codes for CASSLGPLSYNEQFF.

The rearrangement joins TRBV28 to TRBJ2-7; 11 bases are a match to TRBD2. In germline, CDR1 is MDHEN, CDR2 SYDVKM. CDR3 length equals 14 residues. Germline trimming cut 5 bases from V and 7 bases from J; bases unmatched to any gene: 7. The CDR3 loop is CASSTTSGVREQYF. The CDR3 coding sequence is TGTGCCAGCAGTACGACTAGCGGGGTCAGGGAGCAGTACTTC. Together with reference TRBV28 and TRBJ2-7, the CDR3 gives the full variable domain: DVKVTQSSRYLVKRTGEKVFLECVQDMDHENMFWYRQDPGLGLRLIYFSYDVKMKEKGDIPEGYSVSREKKERFSLILESASTNQTSMYLCASSTTSGVREQYFGPGTRLTVT.

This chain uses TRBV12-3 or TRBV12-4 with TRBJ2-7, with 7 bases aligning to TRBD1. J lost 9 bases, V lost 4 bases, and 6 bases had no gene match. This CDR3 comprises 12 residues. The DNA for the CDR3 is TGTGCCAGCAGTTCGACAGGGTTCGCGCAGTACTTC. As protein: CASSSTGFAQYF.

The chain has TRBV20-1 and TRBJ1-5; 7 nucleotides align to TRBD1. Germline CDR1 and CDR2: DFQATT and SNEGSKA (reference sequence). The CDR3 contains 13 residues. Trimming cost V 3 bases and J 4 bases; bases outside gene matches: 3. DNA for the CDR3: TGCAGTGCTAGTCTACAGGGGAATCAGCCCCAGCATTTT. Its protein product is CSASLQGNQPQHF.

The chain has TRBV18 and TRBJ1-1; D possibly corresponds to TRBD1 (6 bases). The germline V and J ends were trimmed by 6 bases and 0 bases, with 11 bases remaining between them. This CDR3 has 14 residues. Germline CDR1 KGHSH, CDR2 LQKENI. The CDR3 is CASSPGTLNTEAFF. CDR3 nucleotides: TGTGCCAGCTCCCCCGGGACACTGAACACTGAAGCTTTCTTT.

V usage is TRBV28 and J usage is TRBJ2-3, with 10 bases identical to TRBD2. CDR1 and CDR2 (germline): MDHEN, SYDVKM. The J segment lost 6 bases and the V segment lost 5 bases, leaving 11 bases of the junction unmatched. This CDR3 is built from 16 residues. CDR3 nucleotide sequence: TGTGCCAGCAGTGCCAACGCGGGACTAGCGATCGATACGCAGTATTTT. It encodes CASSANAGLAIDTQYF.

The CDR3 here is CASTPRQGEQYF. The CDR3, as DNA: TGTGCCAGCACACCTAGGCAGGGTGAGCAGTACTTC. The chain combines TRBV28 with TRBJ2-7, with D perhaps TRBD1 (5 bases). Trimming took off 7 bases at V and 7 bases at J, with 14 bases between the two ends. The CDR3 sequence is 12 residues long. The germline CDR1 and CDR2 sequences are MDHEN and SYDVKM.

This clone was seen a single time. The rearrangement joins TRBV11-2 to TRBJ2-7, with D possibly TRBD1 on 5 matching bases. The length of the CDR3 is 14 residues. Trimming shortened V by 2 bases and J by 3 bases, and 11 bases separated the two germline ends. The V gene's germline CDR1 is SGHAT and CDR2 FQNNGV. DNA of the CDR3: TGTGCCAGCAGCTTACTGGGGCCTCTCTACGAGCAGTACTTC. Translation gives CASSLLGPLYEQYF.

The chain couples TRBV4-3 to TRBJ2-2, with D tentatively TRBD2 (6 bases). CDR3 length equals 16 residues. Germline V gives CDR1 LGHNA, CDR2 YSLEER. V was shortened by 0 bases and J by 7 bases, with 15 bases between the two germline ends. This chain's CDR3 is CASSQDPGVRSGELFF. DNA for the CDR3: TGCGCCAGCAGCCAAGATCCGGGGGTTAGAAGCGGGGAGCTGTTTTTT.

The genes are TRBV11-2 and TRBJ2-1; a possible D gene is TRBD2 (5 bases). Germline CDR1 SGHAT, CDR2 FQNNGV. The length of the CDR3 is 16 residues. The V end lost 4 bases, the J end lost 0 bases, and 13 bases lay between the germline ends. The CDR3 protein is CASSSSRGRSYNEQFF. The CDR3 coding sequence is TGTGCCAGCAGCTCCTCCCGGGGTCGCTCCTACAATGAGCAGTTCTTC.

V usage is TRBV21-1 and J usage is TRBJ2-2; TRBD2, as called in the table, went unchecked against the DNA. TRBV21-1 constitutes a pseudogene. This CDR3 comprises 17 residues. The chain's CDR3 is CASTPVAGGGSTGELFF. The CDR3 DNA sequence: TGTGCCAGCACCCCGGTTGCGGGGGGCGGAAGCACCGGGGAGCTGTTTTTT.

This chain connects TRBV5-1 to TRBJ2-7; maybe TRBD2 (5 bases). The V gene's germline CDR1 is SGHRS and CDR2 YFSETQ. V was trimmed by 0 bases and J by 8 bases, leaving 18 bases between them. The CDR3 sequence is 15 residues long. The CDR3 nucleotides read TGCGCCAGCAGCTTGGTAGCGAACAACCCCTTCCAGCAGTACTTC. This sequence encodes CASSLVANNPFQQYF.

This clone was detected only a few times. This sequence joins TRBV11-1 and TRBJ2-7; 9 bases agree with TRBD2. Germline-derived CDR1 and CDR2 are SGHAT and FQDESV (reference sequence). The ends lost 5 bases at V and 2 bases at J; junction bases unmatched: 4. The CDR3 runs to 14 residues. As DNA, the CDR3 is TGTGCCAGCAGCGATAGCGGGAGCGCCTACGAGCAGTACTTC. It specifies CASSDSGSAYEQYF. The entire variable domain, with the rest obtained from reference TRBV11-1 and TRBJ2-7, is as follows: EAEVAQSPRYKITEKSQAVAFWCDPISGHATLYWYRQILGQGPELLVQFQDESVVDDSQLPKDRFSAERLKGVDSTLKIQPAELGDSAMYLCASSDSGSAYEQYFGPGTRLTVT.